This record looks at one T cell receptor beta chain sequence and its context. Its antigen is not known. This specimen comes from a study of chemoradiotherapy in HPV16-positive cancers. With 0 bases removed from V and 0 bases from J, the gap between germline ends came to 9 bases. Germline V CDR1 and CDR2: SGHDT, YYEEEE. There are 15 residues in the CDR3. Samples were taken several times over chemoradiotherapy. Profiled with immunoSEQ multiplex PCR; TCRdb holds only in-frame clones, not every one. Among over 2,500 clones listed, 70% to 90% were seen once. General study results and limits: Functional assays defining HPV-specific T cells used only a couple of HPV16-positive patients. Non-HPV-specific T cells did not expand in tumors during treatment, whereas candidate HPV-specific clones and E7-related motifs did.

The sequence was collected from a human donor with HPV-associated anogenital cancer. The J gene is TRBJ1-1, the V gene TRBV5-6; possibly TRBD1 for D (5 bases). The source material was tumor tissue, sampled from a patient who underwent chemoradiotherapy. This CDR3 reads CASSLAGGMNTEAFF. The CDR3 coding sequence is TGTGCCAGCAGCTTGGCCGGGGGGATGAACACTGAAGCTTTCTTT.